This T cell receptor beta chain derives from a study of CD8 T cells in Susac syndrome. The authors sequenced TCR beta from blood CD8+ and CD4+ T cells. The study used treatment-naive patients who had stable or active relapsing-remitting disease as multiple sclerosis controls. TEMRA cells were FACS-enriched, and CD8+ and CD4+ T cells were isolated negatively. This CDR3 is built from 13 residues. Trimming took off 8 bases at V and 3 bases at J, with 14 bases between the two ends. An amount of RNA that ranged from roughly 0.5 to 1 ug was reverse transcribed with random hexamers. Coverage of TCR beta CDR3 amplification by immunoSEQ multiplex PCR extended to 54 Vbeta and 13 Jbeta. One entry per CDR3 protein results from TCRdb running MiXCR on the immunoSEQ multiplex PCR reads. This table holds around 270,000 distinct CDR3 sequences, about 88% found once.

The source material was CD8+ T cells from PBMCs. The clonotype was recovered from a human donor with multiple sclerosis. V is TRBV12-3 or TRBV12-4 and J is TRBJ2-7; no clear D. The CDR3 sequence is CASGPGTHYEQYF. Written as DNA, the CDR3 is TGTGCCAGCGGACCAGGAACCCACTACGAGCAGTACTTC.